This T cell receptor beta chain is drawn from a study of cytomegalovirus exposure and HLA in healthy donors. The study, taken as a whole, reports: Being productive about 90% or about 30% of the time was typical of most TCR beta V segments in an earlier analysis. Later analysis found that TCR beta chains associated with HLA were more clonally expanded than other, equally common chains. It was reportedly the case that the classifier diagnosed cytomegalovirus status with high specificity and sensitivity. Some highly shared sequence variants likely arose as a pipeline artifact.

Use of 60 Vbeta and 13 Jbeta primers characterized the PCR. Assay: immunoSEQ multiplex PCR; the TCRdb copy retains only in-frame clones and omits some. The data contain under 200,000 clones, about 63% of them singletons. The CDR3 contains 16 residues. Germline V gives CDR1 MNHEY, CDR2 SVGAGI. J gave up 4 bases and V 0 bases, and 2 bases lay outside the gene matches. On this clone itself: The antigen is unknown.

The sample taken for sequencing was PBMCs. This chain uses TRBV6-5 with TRBJ2-6, with 8 bases identical to TRBD1. This clonotype originated in a woman aged 35 to 49 in good health and CMV-seropositive. The CDR3 is CASSYSTGDGANVLTF. Here the CDR3 DNA reads TGTGCCAGCAGTTACTCGACAGGGGACGGGGCCAACGTCCTGACTTTC.